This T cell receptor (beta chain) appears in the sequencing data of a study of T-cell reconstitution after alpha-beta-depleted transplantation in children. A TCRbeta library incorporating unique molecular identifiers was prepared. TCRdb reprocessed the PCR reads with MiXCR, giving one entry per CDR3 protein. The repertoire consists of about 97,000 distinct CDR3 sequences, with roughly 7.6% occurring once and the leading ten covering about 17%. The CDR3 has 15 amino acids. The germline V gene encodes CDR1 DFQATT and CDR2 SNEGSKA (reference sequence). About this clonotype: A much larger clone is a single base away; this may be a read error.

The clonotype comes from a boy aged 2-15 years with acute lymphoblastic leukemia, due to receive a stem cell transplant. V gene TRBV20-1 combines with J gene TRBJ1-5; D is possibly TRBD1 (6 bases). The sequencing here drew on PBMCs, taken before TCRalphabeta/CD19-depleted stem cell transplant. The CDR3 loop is CCARAGGGGRGPQHF. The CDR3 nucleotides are TGCTGTGCTAGAGCCGGAGGGGGAGGCAGAGGGCCCCAGCATTTT.